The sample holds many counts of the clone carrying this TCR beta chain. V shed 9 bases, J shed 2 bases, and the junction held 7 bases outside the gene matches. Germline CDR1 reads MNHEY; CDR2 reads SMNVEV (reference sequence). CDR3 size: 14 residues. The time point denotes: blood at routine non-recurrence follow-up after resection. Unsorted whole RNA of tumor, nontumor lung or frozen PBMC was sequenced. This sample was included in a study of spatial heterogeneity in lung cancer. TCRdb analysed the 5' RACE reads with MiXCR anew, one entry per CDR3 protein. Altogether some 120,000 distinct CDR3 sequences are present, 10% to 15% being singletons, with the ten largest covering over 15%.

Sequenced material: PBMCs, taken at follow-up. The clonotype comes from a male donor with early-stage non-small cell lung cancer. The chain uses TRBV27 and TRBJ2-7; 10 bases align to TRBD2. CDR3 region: CASSWTSGPYEQYF. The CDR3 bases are TGTGCCAGTTCCTGGACTAGCGGCCCCTACGAGCAGTACTTC.